Below, 26 T cell receptor beta chains from the same sample are listed, as sequenced in a study of blood T cell repertoires in COVID-19. Some clones are missing from TCRdb's copy, which holds only in-frame ones; the method was immunoSEQ multiplex PCR. The table has tens of thousands of clones, roughly 80% seen once. The material sequenced was peripheral blood. The receptors were gathered from a woman in her seventies with acute or convalescent COVID-19.

The rearrangement uses TRBV27 and TRBJ1-2, with D maybe TRBD1 (6 bases). Trimming removed 2 bases at V and 4 bases at J, with 8 bases between. This CDR3 comprises 13 residues. The germline gives CDR1 MNHEY, CDR2 SMNVEV (reference sequence). CDR3 coding DNA: TGTGCCAGCAGTTTAGCAGGGGCCTATGGCTACACCTTC. It specifies CASSLAGAYGYTF.

The chain is built from TRBV5-5 and TRBJ2-1; 9 bases agree with TRBD2. The CDR3 length is 19 residues. V was pared by 0 bases and J by 7 bases, with 17 bases of the junction left unmatched. Per the germline V gene, CDR1 is SGHKS and CDR2 is YYEKEE (reference sequence). The CDR3 DNA sequence: TGTGCCAGCAGCTTGGAACGCCTAGCGGGGTCATCCAGGGGGAATGAGCAGTTCTTC. This translates into CASSLERLAGSSRGNEQFF.

V usage is TRBV4-2 and J usage is TRBJ2-7; TRBD2 matches at 7 bases. J gave up 6 bases and V 0 bases, and 8 bases lay outside the gene matches. The CDR3 covers 15 residues. CDR1 and CDR2 from the germline V gene are LGHNA and YNFKEQ. The CDR3 reads CASSQDRTRTREQYF. The CDR3 DNA follows: TGTGCCAGCAGCCAAGACCGGACTAGGACGCGCGAGCAGTACTTC.

The chain recombines TRBV7-6 with TRBJ2-7, with 9 bases that match TRBD1. This CDR3 is built from 14 residues. The germline gives CDR1 SGHVS, CDR2 FNYEAQ. The junction had 6 bases not matched to a gene; V was cut back by 2 bases and J by 7 bases. CDR3 sequence reads: CASSLQQGAREQYF. In DNA, the CDR3 is TGTGCCAGCAGCTTACAACAGGGGGCGAGAGAGCAGTACTTC.

J is TRBJ1-5 and V is TRBV4-1; 8 bases fit TRBD1. Germline lookup yields CDR1 MGHRA and CDR2 YSYEKL. The J segment lost 2 bases and the V segment lost 4 bases, leaving 7 bases of the junction unmatched. This CDR3 comprises 16 residues. The CDR3 nucleotides are TGCGCCAGCAGCCCGTTCGACAGGGGCGGCAATCAGCCCCAGCATTTT. Translating gives CASSPFDRGGNQPQHF.

The rearrangement uses TRBV2 and TRBJ2-1; perhaps TRBD2 as D (5 bases). CDR3 length: 13 amino acids. CDR1 SNHLY and CDR2 FYNNEI come from the germline V gene. The V and J ends lost 8 bases and 7 bases respectively, with 15 bases between them. The CDR3 DNA reads TGTGCCAGCGACGGAGGATCGGGGAATGAGCAGTTCTTC. Protein product: CASDGGSGNEQFF. Complete variable domain (other parts from reference TRBV2 and TRBJ2-1): EPEVTQTPSHQVTQMGQEVILRCVPISNHLYFYWYRQILGQKVEFLVSFYNNEISEKSEIFDDQFSVERPDGSNFTLKIRSTKLEDSAMYFCASDGGSGNEQFFGPGTRLTVL.

J is TRBJ2-3 and V is TRBV2, with D tentatively TRBD2 (5 bases). The length of the CDR3 is 14 residues. V dropped 4 bases and J dropped 2 bases, with 10 bases sitting between them. Germline V gene lookup returns CDR1 SNHLY and CDR2 FYNNEI. The CDR3 DNA follows: TGTGCCAGCAGTGGAAGCGGCTACACAGATACGCAGTATTTT. Translating it yields CASSGSGYTDTQYF.

This chain connects TRBV5-1 to TRBJ2-1; 9 bases are shared with TRBD2. Germline-derived CDR1 and CDR2 are SGHRS and YFSETQ. The CDR3 is made up of 15 amino acids. Trimming took 1 base from V and 4 from J; bases not matched to a gene: 3. DNA of the CDR3: TGCGCCAGCAGCTTGTCGACTAGCGGTTACAATGAGCAGTTCTTC. Its protein product is CASSLSTSGYNEQFF. The whole variable domain, filled in from reference TRBV5-1 and TRBJ2-1, reads KAGVTQTPRYLIKTRGQQVTLSCSPISGHRSVSWYQQTPGQGLQFLFEYFSETQRNKGNFPGRFSGRQFSNSRSEMNVSTLELGDSALYLCASSLSTSGYNEQFFGPGTRLTVL.

The V call is TRBV6-6, the J call TRBJ2-1; 14 bases map to TRBD2. The CDR3 length is 14 residues. Germline assignment: CDR1 MNHNY and CDR2 SVGAGI (reference sequence). J lost 15 bases, V lost 1 base, and 5 bases had no gene match. CDR3 bases: TGTGCCAGCAGTTACTTGGGACTAGCGGGGGTGCTGTTCTTC. Its protein is CASSYLGLAGVLFF.

The J gene is TRBJ2-7, the V gene TRBV6-2 or TRBV6-3; D ambiguous. Germline V lookup: CDR1 MNHEY, CDR2 SVGEGT. This CDR3 is 12 amino acids long. Trimming cost V 5 bases and J 3 bases, with 8 bases left between them. The chain's CDR3 is CASSAHSYEQYF. In DNA, the CDR3 is TGTGCCAGCAGTGCCCACAGCTACGAGCAGTACTTC.

This clone was observed a handful of times. The chain combines TRBV18 with TRBJ1-1; the D gene is possibly TRBD1 (6 bases). The CDR3 runs 16 residues. CDR1 and CDR2 (germline): KGHSH, LQKENI. Deletions cut 2 bases from V and 6 bases from J, with 19 bases between. The CDR3 DNA follows: TGTGCCAGCTCACCAACCAATCAGGGGATCGGCCCTGAAGCTTTCTTT. As protein: CASSPTNQGIGPEAFF.

The CDR3 nucleotides are TGTGCCAGCACCCTCCGGGGGGGAAACACTGAAGCTTTCTTT. This sequence encodes CASTLRGGNTEAFF. The chain couples TRBV3-1 (or the pseudogene TRBV3-2) to TRBJ1-1, with D perhaps matching TRBD1 (5 bases). The germline V gene has CDR1 LGHDT and CDR2 YNNKEL (reference sequence). Trimming left V 7 bases short and J 2 bases short, with 14 bases between. This CDR3 comprises 14 residues.

The V call is TRBV21-1, the J call TRBJ1-1; the table's TRBD1 call for D was not verified on the DNA. TRBV21-1 is listed as a pseudogene. CDR3 size: 19 residues. The CDR3 sequence: CASSRGQGARGSFNTEAFF. CDR3 DNA sequence: TGTGCCAGCAGCCGAGGACAGGGGGCGCGGGGTTCGTTTAACACTGAAGCTTTCTTT.

The chain recombines TRBV23-1 with TRBJ2-7; maybe TRBD2 (6 bases). TRBV23-1 is recorded as an ORF, its role being uncertain. The CDR3 has 13 amino acids. Trimming cost V 3 bases and J 3 bases, with 9 bases left between them. The CDR3 protein is CASSQEGNYEQYF. Written as DNA, the CDR3 is TGCGCCAGCAGTCAGGAGGGAAACTACGAGCAGTACTTC.

The sample holds one count of this clone. The chain employs TRBV3-1 (or the pseudogene TRBV3-2) and TRBJ1-1; D remains unclear. CDR1 LGHDT and CDR2 YNNKEL come from the germline V gene (reference sequence). The CDR3 contains 13 residues. V was shortened by 4 bases and J by 5 bases, with 11 bases between the two germline ends. CDR3 sequence (DNA): TGTGCCAGCAGCCCGGTGACATCTACTGAAGCTTTCTTT. Translating it yields CASSPVTSTEAFF.

V gene TRBV6-5 combines with J gene TRBJ1-1; 8 bases are shared with TRBD1. Trimming removed 6 bases from V and 6 bases from J; junction bases left unmatched: 12. This CDR3 has 15 residues. CDR1 and CDR2 from the germline V gene are MNHEY and SVGAGI. The CDR3 loop reads CASSRLMSGGSEAFF. In nucleotides, the CDR3 is TGTGCCAGCAGCCGACTTATGTCAGGGGGCTCTGAAGCTTTCTTT.

This chain links TRBV7-9 with TRBJ1-1; 9 nucleotides agree with TRBD1. The length of the CDR3 is 15 residues. The V segment lost 4 bases and the J segment 4 bases; nucleotides outside the gene matches: 7. Germline CDR1 SEHNR, CDR2 FQNEAQ (reference sequence). The CDR3: CASSSETGGPTEAFF. CDR3 nucleotides: TGTGCCAGCAGCTCAGAGACAGGGGGTCCCACTGAAGCTTTCTTT.

A single count supports this clone. The rearrangement uses TRBV19 and TRBJ1-4, with 10 bases that match TRBD1. With 4 bases clipped from V and 8 bases from J, the junction kept 4 bases outside the gene matches. This CDR3 has 14 amino acids. CDR1 is LNHDA and CDR2 is SQIVND in the germline V gene (reference sequence). The DNA for the CDR3 is TGTGCCAGTAGTACGGGACAGGGGAGAGAAAAACTGTTTTTT. It yields the protein CASSTGQGREKLFF.

This chain's CDR3 is CASSPRGTQYF. The CDR3 DNA follows: TGTGCCAGCAGCCCCCGAGGGACCCAGTACTTC. The chain links TRBV6-2 or TRBV6-3 to TRBJ2-5; D remains unclear. This CDR3 spans 11 amino acids. V was cut by 6 bases and J by 7 bases, with 9 bases left in between. Germline V CDR1 and CDR2: MNHEY, SVGEGT.

This sequence joins TRBV25-1 and TRBJ1-1; D unresolved. From germline, CDR1 is MGHDK and CDR2 SYGVNS. This CDR3 is 13 amino acids long. Trimming removed 5 bases at V and 0 bases at J, with 7 bases between. CDR3 DNA sequence: TGTGCCAGCAGTTTTTCAGTGAACACTGAAGCTTTCTTT. Translating gives CASSFSVNTEAFF.

The chain employs TRBV6-5 and TRBJ1-3; the D is unclear. Trimming stripped 7 bases from V and 4 bases from J, with 17 bases between. Per germline, CDR1 MNHEY and CDR2 SVGAGI. This CDR3 region has 15 residues. CDR3 in DNA: TGTGCCAGCATCGGTGCCCGATCAGGCGGAAACACCATATATTTT. It specifies CASIGARSGGNTIYF.

The rearrangement uses TRBV7-2 and TRBJ1-4, with 12 bases identical to TRBD1. V trimming: 4 bases; J trimming: 7 bases; junction bases outside the gene matches: 13. Germline CDR1 SGHTA, CDR2 FQGNSA. The CDR3 has 18 amino acids. CDR3 region: CASSSPPGQGARGEKLFF. CDR3 sequence (DNA): TGTGCCAGCAGCTCACCCCCGGGACAGGGGGCGCGGGGTGAAAAACTGTTTTTT.

This chain connects TRBV13 to TRBJ2-2; TRBD2 aligns across 13 bases. Per germline, CDR1 PRHDT and CDR2 FYEKMQ (reference sequence). J lost 4 bases, V lost 4 bases, and 6 bases had no gene match. The CDR3 sequence is 17 residues long. The DNA of the CDR3 is TGTGCCAGCAGCTCAACTAGCGGGGGGGCGGGCACCGGGGAGCTGTTTTTT. Its translation is CASSSTSGGAGTGELFF.

The chain links TRBV6-5 to TRBJ1-1, with unresolved D. Germline V CDR1 and CDR2: MNHEY, SVGAGI. This CDR3 has 13 residues. V lost 0 bases, J lost 7 bases, and 9 bases lay in between. CDR3 region: CASSYSLNGEAFF. The CDR3 DNA reads TGTGCCAGCAGTTACTCCCTTAACGGTGAAGCTTTCTTT.

V is TRBV9 and J is TRBJ1-1; 8 bases line up with TRBD1. The CDR3 runs to 17 residues. Germline-derived CDR1 and CDR2 are SGDLS and YYNGEE. The J segment lost 1 base and the V segment lost 4 bases, leaving 12 bases of the junction unmatched. CDR3 sequence reads: CASSHSRRTGKNTEAFF. CDR3 bases: TGTGCCAGCAGCCACTCACGTCGGACAGGGAAGAACACTGAAGCTTTCTTT.

Comments on this clone: Relative to the germline gene, one junction end is altered; a read error may explain this. V gene TRBV18 combines with J gene TRBJ2-7, with D perhaps matching TRBD1 or TRBD2 (7 bases each). Germline CDR1 and CDR2: KGHSH and LQKENI. CDR3 size: 15 residues. DNA for the CDR3: TGTGTCAGCTCACCAGGGGGGGGTAAATCCTACGAGCAGTACTTC. The encoded protein is CVSSPGGGKSYEQYF.